This TCR beta chain was profiled in a study of T cell changes during pregnancy in multiple sclerosis. Assay: immunoSEQ multiplex PCR; the TCRdb copy retains only in-frame clones and omits some. The data show about 57,000 clones, roughly nine tenths seen once. Trimming removed 1 base at V and 4 bases at J, with 13 bases between. Looked up from germline, CDR1 is LNHNV and CDR2 is YYDKDF (reference sequence). This CDR3 comprises 15 residues. V is TRBV15 and J is TRBJ1-2, with D possibly matching TRBD1 (5 bases). This TCR was recovered from a female donor with multiple sclerosis, enrolled in a pregnancy study. The starting material was CD4+ T cells from peripheral blood mononuclear cells, obtained in the second trimester of pregnancy. CDR3 protein: CATSRVGQATYGYTF. DNA of the CDR3: TGTGCCACCAGCAGAGTGGGGCAGGCAACCTATGGCTACACCTTC.